These T cell receptor beta chains were read from a single sample in a study of T cells after yellow fever vaccination. TCRdb re-analysed the 5' RACE reads in MiXCR, keeping a single row per CDR3 protein. The table has about 240,000 distinct CDR3 sequences, about 3.9% seen once. This specimen was PBMCs, taken 15 days after the yellow fever booster vaccination. Every receptor here comes from a man between 18 and 35 years old who received the YFV17D yellow fever vaccine. Both conserved end residues are part of each CDR3. Each record gives: clone size, J gene, D gene, V gene, CDR3 protein. The D gene is left open where the match is weak. Some rows mark clone size as missing; the rest say once, few, many or name a class of expanded clone.

.	TRBJ1-2	.	TRBV18	CDCSGTSVYGYTF
many	TRBJ1-5	TRBD1	TRBV24-1	CATRGQNQPQHF
many	TRBJ2-2	.	TRBV5-1	CASSPLITGELFF
many	TRBJ2-7	.	TRBV4-1	CASSQAGLSYEQYF
many	TRBJ2-1	.	TRBV24-1	CATSDGGDNEQFF
many	TRBJ2-3	TRBD2	TRBV6-5	CASSSLAAGGPKDTQYF
many	TRBJ1-1	.	TRBV10-2	CASSESEDEAFF
many	TRBJ1-2	.	TRBV6-5	CASSGTAGGLDGYTF
many	TRBJ2-4	.	TRBV11-2	CASSVVGRPNIQYF
many	TRBJ1-5	.	TRBV7-6	CASSSDRGRDQPQHF
many	TRBJ2-4	.	TRBV9	CASSVGVLAWNIQYF